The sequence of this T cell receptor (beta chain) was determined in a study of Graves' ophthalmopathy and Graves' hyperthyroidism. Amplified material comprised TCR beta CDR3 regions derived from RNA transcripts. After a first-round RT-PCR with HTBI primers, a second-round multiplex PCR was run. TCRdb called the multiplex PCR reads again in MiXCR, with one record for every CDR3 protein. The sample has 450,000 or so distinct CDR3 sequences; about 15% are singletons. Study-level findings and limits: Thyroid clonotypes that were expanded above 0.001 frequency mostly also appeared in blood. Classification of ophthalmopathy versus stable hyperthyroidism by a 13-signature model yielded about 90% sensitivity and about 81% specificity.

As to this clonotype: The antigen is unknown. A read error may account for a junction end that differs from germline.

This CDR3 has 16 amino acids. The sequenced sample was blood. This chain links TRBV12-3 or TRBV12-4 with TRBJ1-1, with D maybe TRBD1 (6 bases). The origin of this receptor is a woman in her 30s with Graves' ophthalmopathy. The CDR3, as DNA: TGTGCCAGCAGTTTTGGGACAACGATAAAGGGCACTGAACCTTTCTTT. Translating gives CASSFGTTIKGTEPFF.